These 24 T cell receptor beta chains share one sample of origin, sequenced in a study of T cells after yellow fever vaccination. Each CDR3 protein is one row after TCRdb ran MiXCR on the 5' RACE reads. The repertoire holds around 310,000 distinct CDR3 sequences, with 8.5% to 9% as singletons. The sequencing used PBMCs, collected on the day of the first yellow fever vaccination. The receptors were sampled from a man in his late teens or twenties who received the YFV17D yellow fever vaccine.

In its sample, this clonotype was seen many times. The V call is TRBV24-1, the J call TRBJ2-1; no clear D. This CDR3 region has 13 residues. With 4 bases removed from V and 7 bases from J, the gap between germline ends came to 10 bases. The germline gives CDR1 KGHDR, CDR2 SFDVKD. CDR3 sequence (DNA): TGTGCCACCAGTGACCCCGGACGGAATGAGCAGTTCTTC. It is translated as CATSDPGRNEQFF.

The V gene is TRBV5-1, the J gene TRBJ1-5; perhaps TRBD1 as D (6 bases). V lost 1 base and J lost 6, with 8 bases in between. The V gene's germline CDR1 is SGHRS and CDR2 YFSETQ. This CDR3 comprises 13 residues. This chain's CDR3 is CASSLTGSQPQHF. The CDR3 DNA sequence: TGCGCCAGCAGCTTGACAGGGAGTCAGCCCCAGCATTTT. Drawing the rest from reference TRBV5-1 and TRBJ1-5, the complete variable domain is KAGVTQTPRYLIKTRGQQVTLSCSPISGHRSVSWYQQTPGQGLQFLFEYFSETQRNKGNFPGRFSGRQFSNSRSEMNVSTLELGDSALYLCASSLTGSQPQHFGDGTRLSIL.

This clonotype has a count of ten or more. CDR3 loop: CASSDRDTGELFF. The CDR3 region has the DNA TGTGCCAGCAGTGACAGGGACACCGGGGAGCTGTTTTTT. This rearrangement joins TRBV6-4 to TRBJ2-2; no reliable D call. Germline CDR1 MRHNA, CDR2 SNTAGT. This CDR3 has 13 residues. Trimming stripped 2 bases from V and 3 bases from J, with 4 bases between.

This clonotype has a handful of counts. The J gene is TRBJ1-1, the V gene TRBV5-1; TRBD1 matches 8 bases. The J segment lost 7 bases and the V segment lost 4 bases, leaving 6 bases of the junction unmatched. The CDR3 is made up of 13 amino acids. CDR1 is SGHRS and CDR2 is YFSETQ in the germline V gene. CDR3 sequence: CASSPQGAVEAFF. DNA for the CDR3: TGCGCCAGCAGCCCGCAGGGGGCAGTTGAAGCTTTCTTT.

The chain joins TRBV7-8 to TRBJ2-1, with 8 bases fitting TRBD1. Germline V gene data show CDR1 as SGHVS and CDR2 as FQNEAQ. The V gene end was trimmed by 5 bases and the J gene end by 6 bases; junction bases not matched to a gene: 6. The CDR3 extends over 14 amino acids. The CDR3 DNA follows: TGTGCCAGCAGCCCACCGACAGGGGTCAATGAGCAGTTCTTC. It specifies CASSPPTGVNEQFF. The full variable domain, its missing parts supplied by reference TRBV7-8 and TRBJ2-1, is GAGVSQSPRYKVAKRGQDVALRCDPISGHVSLFWYQQALGQGPEFLTYFQNEAQLDKSGLPSDRFFAERPEGSVSTLKIQRTQQEDSAVYLCASSPPTGVNEQFFGPGTRLTVL.

CDR3 sequence: CASSPPTAADTQYF. CDR3 DNA sequence: TGTGCCAGCTCACCACCTACGGCCGCAGATACGCAGTATTTT. This chain connects TRBV18 to TRBJ2-3, with D unclear. CDR1 KGHSH and CDR2 LQKENI come from the germline V gene. Between the trimmed V and J ends, which lost 0 bases and 4 bases, there was a span of 8 bases. The CDR3 is 14 amino acids.

Points on this clonotype: At one of its ends the junction is not consistent with the germline gene, which may arise from a read error. This rearrangement joins TRBV20-1 to TRBJ2-7; D ambiguous. The CDR3 length is 14 residues. Germline V gene sequence: CDR1 DFQATT, CDR2 SNEGSKA (reference sequence). Here the CDR3 DNA reads TGCAGTGCTAGGCTGGGATCGCCCCACCACGAGCAGTCCTTC. This sequence encodes CSARLGSPHHEQSF.

This clonotype was detected ten times or more. The genes are TRBV5-1 and TRBJ2-1; D gene ambiguous. The CDR3 length is 13 residues. V lost 0 bases and J 7 bases, leaving 8 bases between the germline ends. Looked up from germline, CDR1 is SGHRS and CDR2 is YFSETQ. CDR3: CASSLAMVNEQFF. The CDR3 coding sequence is TGCGCCAGCAGCTTGGCCATGGTTAATGAGCAGTTCTTC.

The rearrangement uses TRBV4-1 and TRBJ2-7; D perhaps matches TRBD1 (6 bases). Germline CDR1 and CDR2: MGHRA and YSYEKL. The CDR3 is 13 amino acids. V lost 2 bases and J 8 bases, leaving 13 bases between the germline ends. DNA for the CDR3: TGCGCCAGCAGCCAATTACAGGGAAACAAGCAGTACTTC. Translating it yields CASSQLQGNKQYF.

This clonotype was observed a handful of times. V gene TRBV6-5 combines with J gene TRBJ1-1; D may be TRBD1 (6 bases). Trimming removed 2 bases at V and 7 bases at J, with 14 bases between. This CDR3 has 14 amino acids. CDR1 is MNHEY and CDR2 is SVGAGI in the germline V gene. The CDR3 region is CASSYSGRGFEAFF. The CDR3, as DNA: TGTGCCAGCAGTTACAGCGGTAGGGGGTTTGAAGCTTTCTTT.

This clonotype occurred many times. V gene TRBV7-7 combines with J gene TRBJ2-5, with 11 positions matching TRBD2. V lost 5 bases, J lost 4 bases, and 9 bases stayed unmatched. CDR1 and CDR2 (germline): SSHAT, FNYEAQ (reference sequence). This CDR3 spans 16 amino acids. CDR3 nucleotides: TGTGCCAGCAGCCCCGAACTAGCGGGGGAGGGAGAGACCCAGTACTTC. Its translation is CASSPELAGEGETQYF.

J is TRBJ2-7 and V is TRBV7-9; D unresolved. Germline assignment: CDR1 SEHNR and CDR2 FQNEAQ (reference sequence). The length of the CDR3 is 13 residues. The germline V and J ends were trimmed by 4 bases and 3 bases, with 10 bases remaining between them. The CDR3 coding sequence is TGTGCCAGCAGCTACCCCCCCTACTACGAGCAGTACTTC. This sequence encodes CASSYPPYYEQYF.

V usage is TRBV9 and J usage is TRBJ2-2, with D maybe TRBD2 (6 bases). The CDR3 sequence is 16 residues long. Per the germline V gene, CDR1 is SGDLS and CDR2 is YYNGEE. The ends were cut back, 1 base at V and 4 bases at J, with 14 bases in the middle. This chain's CDR3 is CASSVFGDLATGELFF. Written as DNA, the CDR3 is TGTGCCAGCAGCGTATTTGGGGACTTAGCCACCGGGGAGCTGTTTTTT.

The chain recombines TRBV12-3 or TRBV12-4 with TRBJ2-1; D may be TRBD2 (6 bases). Trimming stripped 4 bases from V and 7 bases from J, with 14 bases between. The length of the CDR3 is 14 residues. The CDR3 protein is CASSWWGRNNEQFF. The DNA of the CDR3 is TGTGCCAGCAGTTGGTGGGGGAGGAATAATGAGCAGTTCTTC.

The V gene is TRBV5-4, the J gene TRBJ1-1; D perhaps matches TRBD1 (6 bases). V was trimmed by 0 bases and J by 4 bases, leaving 13 bases between them. This CDR3 has 15 residues. Germline V gene sequence: CDR1 SGHNT, CDR2 YYREEE (reference sequence). CDR3 sequence reads: CASSLVPGAGTEAFF. Written as DNA, the CDR3 is TGTGCCAGCAGCTTGGTTCCGGGGGCAGGCACTGAAGCTTTCTTT.

V usage is TRBV20-1 and J usage is TRBJ2-3, with D unclear. From germline, CDR1 is DFQATT and CDR2 SNEGSKA (reference sequence). V lost 6 bases, J lost 1 base, and 17 bases lay in between. The CDR3 consists of 15 residues. The DNA for the CDR3 is TGCAGTGCCAACCGTGCCCAGGCTGGCACAGATACGCAGTATTTT. Translating it yields CSANRAQAGTDTQYF.

This clonotype was detected only a few times. This chain joins TRBV12-3 or TRBV12-4 and TRBJ1-1, with D unclear. CDR3 size: 14 residues. V lost 2 bases to trimming and J lost 4 bases, with 11 bases between them. This chain's CDR3 is CASSLYPGTTEAFF. The CDR3 region has the DNA TGTGCCAGCAGTTTATACCCAGGTACCACTGAAGCTTTCTTT.

This clonotype was seen a handful of times. The V gene is TRBV2, the J gene TRBJ1-2, with a tentative D call TRBD1 (6 bases). The CDR3 spans 16 residues. V lost 6 bases and J 0 bases, leaving 17 bases between the germline ends. Germline CDR1 is SNHLY and CDR2 is FYNNEI. CDR3 DNA: TGTGCCAGCAGAAGTGACAGGCTGCTAGCTAACTATGGCTACACCTTC. Encoded protein: CASRSDRLLANYGYTF. The full variable domain, rest sourced from reference TRBV2 and TRBJ1-2, is EPEVTQTPSHQVTQMGQEVILRCVPISNHLYFYWYRQILGQKVEFLVSFYNNEISEKSEIFDDQFSVERPDGSNFTLKIRSTKLEDSAMYFCASRSDRLLANYGYTFGSGTRLTVV.

The chain employs TRBV7-9 and TRBJ2-5; 7 bases agree with TRBD1. From germline, CDR1 is SEHNR and CDR2 FQNEAQ (reference sequence). V shed 5 bases and J 2 bases; nucleotides not matched to a gene: 11. CDR3 length: 16 amino acids. The CDR3 here is CASSPPLGTEQETQYF. The DNA of the CDR3 is TGTGCCAGCAGCCCCCCCCTCGGGACAGAACAAGAGACCCAGTACTTC.

The CDR3 DNA reads as TGCAGTGCCAGGGGCGGGGGCCCTGAACCCTACGAGCAGTACTTC. This translates into CSARGGGPEPYEQYF. The rearrangement links TRBV20-1 to TRBJ2-7, with TRBD2 as a possible D gene (7 bases). The germline V gene has CDR1 DFQATT and CDR2 SNEGSKA (reference sequence). The CDR3 covers 15 residues. Trimming stripped 6 bases from V and 2 bases from J, with 20 bases between.

This clonotype was observed a few times. This chain uses TRBV20-1 with TRBJ2-1; 8 nucleotides align to TRBD2. Unmatched junction bases numbered 8, after V lost 3 bases and J lost 4 bases. Germline CDR1 reads DFQATT; CDR2 reads SNEGSKA (reference sequence). The CDR3 is made up of 15 amino acids. The CDR3 bases are TGCAGTGCTAGGAGACGGGGGGGCCTGTACAATGAGCAGTTCTTC. It translates to CSARRRGGLYNEQFF.

This clonotype was seen more than once but under ten times. The J gene is TRBJ2-1, the V gene TRBV5-1; TRBD2 matches 16 bases. Germline lookup yields CDR1 SGHRS and CDR2 YFSETQ. The V and J ends lost 4 bases and 2 bases, in that order; junction bases with no gene match: 3. There are 17 residues in the CDR3. The CDR3 DNA sequence: TGCGCCAGCAGCACCGGGACTAGCGGGGGGGCCTACAATGAGCAGTTCTTC. This gives the protein CASSTGTSGGAYNEQFF.

This clonotype was counted ten times or more. The CDR3 coding sequence is TGTGCCAGCAGAACTCAAGCTAGCGGGGGTGCAGATACGCAGTATTTT. Residues: CASRTQASGGADTQYF. This chain joins TRBV7-2 and TRBJ2-3, with TRBD2 matching over 10 bases. With V trimmed by 6 bases and J by 4 bases, 10 bases remained unmatched. CDR3 length: 16 amino acids. The germline gives CDR1 SGHTA, CDR2 FQGNSA.

The rearrangement links TRBV7-2 to TRBJ1-2; D not certain. The V and J ends lost 4 bases and 4 bases respectively, with 13 bases between them. CDR3 length: 14 residues. Germline V gene sequence: CDR1 SGHTA, CDR2 FQGNSA. The CDR3 reads CASSSWVGGYGYTF. The CDR3 region has the DNA TGTGCCAGCAGCTCGTGGGTGGGCGGCTATGGCTACACCTTC.